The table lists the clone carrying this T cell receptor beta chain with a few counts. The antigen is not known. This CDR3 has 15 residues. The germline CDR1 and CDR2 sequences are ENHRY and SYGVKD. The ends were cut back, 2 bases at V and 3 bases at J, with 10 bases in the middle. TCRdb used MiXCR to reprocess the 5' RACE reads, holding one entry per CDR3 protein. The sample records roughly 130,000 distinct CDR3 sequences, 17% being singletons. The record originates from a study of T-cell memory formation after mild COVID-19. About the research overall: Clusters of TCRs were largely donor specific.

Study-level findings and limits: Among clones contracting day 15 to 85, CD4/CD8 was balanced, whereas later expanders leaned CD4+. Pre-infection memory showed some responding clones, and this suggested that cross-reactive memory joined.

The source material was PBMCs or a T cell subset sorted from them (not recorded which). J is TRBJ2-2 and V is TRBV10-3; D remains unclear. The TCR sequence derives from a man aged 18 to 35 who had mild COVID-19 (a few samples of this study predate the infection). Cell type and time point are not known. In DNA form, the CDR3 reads TGTGCCATCAGTGAGAGTGATGCGGACACCGGGGAGCTGTTTTTT. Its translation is CAISESDADTGELFF.